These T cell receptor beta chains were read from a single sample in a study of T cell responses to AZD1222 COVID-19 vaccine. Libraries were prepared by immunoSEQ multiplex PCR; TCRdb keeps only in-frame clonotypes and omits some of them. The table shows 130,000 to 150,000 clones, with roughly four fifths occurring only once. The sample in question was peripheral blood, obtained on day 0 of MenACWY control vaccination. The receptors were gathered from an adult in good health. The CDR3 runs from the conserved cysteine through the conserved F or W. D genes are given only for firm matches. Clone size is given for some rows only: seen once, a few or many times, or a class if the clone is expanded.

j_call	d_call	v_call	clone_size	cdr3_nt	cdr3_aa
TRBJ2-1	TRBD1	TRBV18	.	TGTGCCAGCTCACCAAGACAGGGCTCCTACAATGAGCAGTTCTTC	CASSPRQGSYNEQFF
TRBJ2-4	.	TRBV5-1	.	TGCGCCAGCAGCTCGCCAGGGATAGGCTCAGCCAAAAACATTCAGTACTTC	CASSSPGIGSAKNIQYF
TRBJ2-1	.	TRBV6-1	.	TGTGCCAGCAGTGAAGTTGGCAGATGGGGGCAGGGAGAGCAGTTCTTC	CASSEVGRWGQGEQFF
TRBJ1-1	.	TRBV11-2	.	TGTGCCAGCAGCTTAAATGTCGGGGGGCGGGCTTTCTTT	CASSLNVGGRAFF
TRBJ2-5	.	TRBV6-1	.	TGTGCCAGCAGCGAAGGTTATTGGCGGGAAGAGACCCAGTACTTC	CASSEGYWREETQYF
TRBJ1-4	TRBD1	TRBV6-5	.	TGTGCCAGCAGGGCACCCGGGACAGTTAATGAAAAACTGTTTTTT	CASRAPGTVNEKLFF
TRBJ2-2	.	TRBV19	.	TGTGCCAGTAGTATTGGGGGGGCCACTAACACCGGGGAGCTGTTTTTT	CASSIGGATNTGELFF
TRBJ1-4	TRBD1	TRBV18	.	TGTGCCAGCTCACCACTACCCAGGGGGCGGGATGAAAAACTGTTTTTT	CASSPLPRGRDEKLFF
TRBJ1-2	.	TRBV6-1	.	TGTGCCAGCAGTGAGGGGTTAAACTATGGCTACACCTTC	CASSEGLNYGYTF
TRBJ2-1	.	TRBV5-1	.	TGCGCCAGCAGTATAAGGGGCCTGGATGAGCAGTTCTTC	CASSIRGLDEQFF
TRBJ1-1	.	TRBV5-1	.	TGCGCCAGCAGCTTGGTGGGGGGACGGAACACTGAAGCTTTCTTT	CASSLVGGRNTEAFF
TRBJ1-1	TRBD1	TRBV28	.	TGTGCCAGCAGTGCCGGAACGACAGGGGTCAACACTGAAGCTTTCTTT	CASSAGTTGVNTEAFF
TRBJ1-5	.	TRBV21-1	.	TGTGCCAGCAGCAGAGAAAGACCGGGACAGGGTAGTCAGCCCCAGCATTTT	CASSRERPGQGSQPQHF
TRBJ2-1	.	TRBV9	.	TGTGCCAGCAGCCCACAGGGAGATACCTCCTACAATGAGCAGTTCTTC	CASSPQGDTSYNEQFF
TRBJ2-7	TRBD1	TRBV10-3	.	TGTGCCATCAGTCCCGGGACAGGAATCAACGAGCAGTACTTC	CAISPGTGINEQYF
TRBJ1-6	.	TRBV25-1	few	TGTGCCAGCAGTGAATCCAGGACAGTAAACTCACCCCTCCACTTT	CASSESRTVNSPLHF
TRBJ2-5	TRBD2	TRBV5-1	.	TGCGCCAGCAGCCTTCCGGGACTAGCGGGGGGAAAGCAAGAGACCCAGTACTTC	CASSLPGLAGGKQETQYF
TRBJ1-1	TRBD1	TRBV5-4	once	TGTGCCAGCACTCGAGGAGGGGGCGTCCCGTCGAACACTGAAGCTTTCTTT	CASTRGGGVPSNTEAFF
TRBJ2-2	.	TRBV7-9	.	TGTGCCAGCAGCTTAGTTGACACCGGGGAGCTGTTTTTT	CASSLVDTGELFF
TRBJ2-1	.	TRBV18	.	TGTGCCAGCTCACCAATGCAGAATGAGCAGTTCTTC	CASSPMQNEQFF
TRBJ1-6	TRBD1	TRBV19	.	TGTGCCAGTAGTTCGACAGGGAACAATTCACCCCTCCACTTT	CASSSTGNNSPLHF
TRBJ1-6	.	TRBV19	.	TGTGCCAGTAGTATAATGGGGGGCAACTATAATTCACCCCTCCACTTT	CASSIMGGNYNSPLHF
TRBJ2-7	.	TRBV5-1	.	TGCGCCAGCAGCCCACACTTAGGGGGCGGGGGCCGCTACGAGCAGTACTTC	CASSPHLGGGGRYEQYF
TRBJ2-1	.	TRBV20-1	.	TGCAGTGCTAGTAGTCAGGACTATCCCTACAATGAGCAGTTCTTC	CSASSQDYPYNEQFF
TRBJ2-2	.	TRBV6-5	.	TGTGCCAGCAGGCCCCAGGGGTCTAGGGAGCTGTTTTTT	CASRPQGSRELFF
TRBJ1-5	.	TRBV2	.	TGTGCCAGCAGTGATGTGGGGCCTAATCAGCCCCAGCATTTT	CASSDVGPNQPQHF
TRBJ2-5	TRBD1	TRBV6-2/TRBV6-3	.	TGTGCCAGCAGTACTGGACAGGCAGGGGGTGGAGGCCAGTACTTC	CASSTGQAGGGGQYF
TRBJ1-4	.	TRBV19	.	TGTGCCAGTAGTATACTGGGAAATGAAAAACTGTTTTTT	CASSILGNEKLFF
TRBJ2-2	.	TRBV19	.	TGTGCCACTAAACCGGACACCTCGAACACCGGGGAGCTGTTTTTT	CATKPDTSNTGELFF
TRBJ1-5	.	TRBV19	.	TGTGCCAGTAGTATGGGAGTGTGGAATCAGCCCCAGCATTTT	CASSMGVWNQPQHF
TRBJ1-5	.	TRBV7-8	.	TGTGCCAGCAGCTTATCCAAGGGTCCTTATCAGCCCCAGCATTTT	CASSLSKGPYQPQHF
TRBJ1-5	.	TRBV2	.	TGTGCCAGCAAAAGGGGGAGCAATCAGCCCCAGCATTTT	CASKRGSNQPQHF
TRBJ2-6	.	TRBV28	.	TGTGCCAGCAGTTCGACAGCTCACTCTGGGGCCAACGTCCTGACTTTC	CASSSTAHSGANVLTF
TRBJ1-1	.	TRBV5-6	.	TGTGCCAGCAGCCATCCCCCCGGGGGGCCGAACACTGAAGCTTTCTTT	CASSHPPGGPNTEAFF
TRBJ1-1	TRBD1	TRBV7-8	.	TGTGCCAGCAGCCTAGGGACAGCTAACACTGAAGCTTTCTTT	CASSLGTANTEAFF
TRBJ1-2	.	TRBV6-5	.	TGTGCCAGCAGTTACTCGATAGTGGGAGGGGCTCGCTACACCTTC	CASSYSIVGGARYTF
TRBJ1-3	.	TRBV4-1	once	TGCGCCAGCAGCCAAGGTGCGCTCCGTCTGGGAAACACCATATATTTT	CASSQGALRLGNTIYF
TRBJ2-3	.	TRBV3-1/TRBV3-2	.	TGTGCCAGCACGGGGCTGAGCACAGATACGCAGTATTTT	CASTGLSTDTQYF
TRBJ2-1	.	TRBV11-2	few	TGTGCCAGCAGCTTAGAGTGGGGTAAGGGTGAGCAGTTCTTC	CASSLEWGKGEQFF